A single sample gave rise to the 20 T cell receptor beta chains below, sequenced in a study of T cells in Graves' hyperthyroidism and ophthalmopathy. Amplified TCR beta CDR3 regions came from RNA transcripts. A set of HTBI primers served as the primers for a first-round RT-PCR of the TCR CDR3. TCRdb analysed the multiplex PCR reads with MiXCR anew, one entry per CDR3 protein. The top ten hold roughly 50% of the sample, which has about 210,000 distinct CDR3 sequences, 17% seen once. Sequenced: blood. The origin of the receptors is a man aged 50-60 years with Graves' hyperthyroidism.

This clonotype was seen a handful of times. The rearrangement links TRBV7-3 to TRBJ2-1; TRBD2 agrees at 9 bases. Germline loops: CDR1 SGHTA, CDR2 FQGTGA. The CDR3 has 15 amino acids. Trimming removed 1 base from V and 7 bases from J; junction bases left unmatched: 5. The chain's CDR3 is CASSLNSGSRNEQFF. The CDR3 DNA sequence: TGTGCCAGCAGCTTAAATAGCGGGAGTCGGAATGAGCAGTTCTTC.

This clonotype was counted ten times or more. The chain uses TRBV11-3 and TRBJ2-1; 14 bases map to TRBD2. The CDR3 loop spans 15 amino acids. In germline, CDR1 is SGHNT, CDR2 YENEEA. The V gene end was trimmed by 5 bases and the J gene end by 8 bases; junction bases not matched to a gene: 5. DNA for the CDR3: TGTGCCAGCAGCCTCGGACTAGCGGGAGGCTATGAGCAGTTCTTC. Translating it yields CASSLGLAGGYEQFF.

The V call is TRBV2, the J call TRBJ2-3; 11 nucleotides agree with TRBD1. Per germline, CDR1 SNHLY and CDR2 FYNNEI. The CDR3 has 15 amino acids. V was pared by 4 bases and J by 3 bases, with 3 bases of the junction left unmatched. CDR3 coding DNA: TGTGCCAGCAGTGCCCGGGACAGGGGGACAGATACGCAGTATTTT. Translating gives CASSARDRGTDTQYF.

The V call is TRBV28, the J call TRBJ2-7, with D perhaps matching TRBD2 (6 bases). Per germline, CDR1 MDHEN and CDR2 SYDVKM. The CDR3 runs to 14 residues. V was trimmed by 3 bases and J by 6 bases, leaving 15 bases between them. CDR3 sequence: CASSFTGLGSEQYF. The CDR3 region has the DNA TGTGCCAGCAGTTTCACGGGACTTGGTAGCGAGCAGTACTTC.

This clonotype has ten or more counts. The chain has TRBV6-1 and TRBJ2-7, with D maybe TRBD2 (7 bases). The CDR3 extends over 13 amino acids. V was trimmed by 5 bases and J by 7 bases, leaving 15 bases between them. CDR1 is MNHNS and CDR2 is SASEGT in the germline V gene. CDR3 loop: CASSFHREGEQYF. DNA of the CDR3: TGTGCCAGCAGTTTCCACAGGGAGGGGGAGCAGTACTTC.

The chain links TRBV11-2 to TRBJ2-1; TRBD2 matches 8 bases. This CDR3 region has 15 residues. Germline lookup yields CDR1 SGHAT and CDR2 FQNNGV. V shed 6 bases, J shed 0 bases, and the junction held 4 bases outside the gene matches. In DNA, the CDR3 is TGTGCCAGCAGAGGGACTAGAAGCTCCTACAATGAGCAGTTCTTC. Its protein product is CASRGTRSSYNEQFF.

J is TRBJ2-7 and V is TRBV4-2; tentative D call: TRBD2 (7 bases). V was shortened by 3 bases and J by 0 bases, with 12 bases between the two germline ends. This CDR3 region has 15 residues. Per germline, CDR1 LGHNA and CDR2 YNFKEQ. CDR3 nucleotides: TGTGCCAGCAGCCATGAGCGGGACAACTCCTACGAGCAGTACTTC. It yields the protein CASSHERDNSYEQYF.

This clonotype appeared a few times. This chain connects TRBV6-1 to TRBJ1-1; D possibly corresponds to TRBD1 (6 bases). CDR3 length: 13 residues. V was clipped by 7 bases and J by 1 base, with 10 bases between them. CDR1 and CDR2 (germline): MNHNS, SASEGT. The CDR3 protein is CASNTQGNTEAFF. Here the CDR3 DNA reads TGTGCCAGCAATACACAGGGGAACACTGAAGCTTTCTTT.

This clonotype was counted ten times or more. V usage is TRBV7-9 and J usage is TRBJ2-3; D is perhaps TRBD2 (6 bases). Looked up from germline, CDR1 is SEHNR and CDR2 is FQNEAQ (reference sequence). This CDR3 contains 16 residues. Deletions cut 5 bases from V and 0 bases from J, with 15 bases between. CDR3 nucleotides: TGTGCCAGCAGCCCTCCAGGGACTGATAGCACAGATACGCAGTATTTT. Residues: CASSPPGTDSTDTQYF. Complete variable domain (other parts from reference TRBV7-9 and TRBJ2-3): DTGVSQNPRHKITKRGQNVTFRCDPISEHNRLYWYRQTLGQGPEFLTYFQNEAQLEKSRLLSDRFSAERPKGSFSTLEIQRTEQGDSAMYLCASSPPGTDSTDTQYFGPGTRLTVL.

Ten or more counts support this clonotype. The CDR3 loop reads CASRTSGGSYEQYF. The CDR3 nucleotides read TGTGCCAGCAGAACTAGCGGGGGCTCCTACGAGCAGTACTTC. The chain employs TRBV7-2 and TRBJ2-7; 11 nucleotides line up with TRBD2. The CDR3 contains 14 residues. Germline V lookup: CDR1 SGHTA, CDR2 FQGNSA. The V and J ends lost 6 bases and 0 bases, in that order; junction bases with no gene match: 1.

The V and J genes are TRBV5-1 and TRBJ2-1; 9 bases match TRBD2. The germline CDR1 and CDR2 sequences are SGHRS and YFSETQ. The length of the CDR3 is 16 residues. With 0 bases clipped from V and 12 bases from J, the junction kept 13 bases outside the gene matches. CDR3 coding DNA: TGCGCCAGCAGCTTGGCGGCTAGCGGGGAGGTGTGGCGGCAGTTCTTC. It specifies CASSLAASGEVWRQFF. Full variable domain (outside the CDR3, taken from reference TRBV5-1 and TRBJ2-1): KAGVTQTPRYLIKTRGQQVTLSCSPISGHRSVSWYQQTPGQGLQFLFEYFSETQRNKGNFPGRFSGRQFSNSRSEMNVSTLELGDSALYLCASSLAASGEVWRQFFGPGTRLTVL.

This chain joins TRBV19 and TRBJ2-5; tentatively, D is TRBD1 or TRBD2 (5 bases each). CDR1 is LNHDA, CDR2 SQIVND, per germline (reference sequence). Trimming took 10 bases from V and 0 from J, leaving 18 bases between them. CDR3 length: 15 amino acids. The CDR3 loop is CAIPLGPRYQETQYF. Written as DNA, the CDR3 is TGTGCCATTCCTCTGGGACCCCGGTACCAAGAGACCCAGTACTTC.

This chain joins TRBV28 and TRBJ1-5; perhaps TRBD1 as D (6 bases). Germline loops: CDR1 MDHEN, CDR2 SYDVKM. The CDR3 consists of 14 residues. The V end was cut by 7 bases, the J end by 4 bases, with 14 bases between. CDR3 sequence: CASISGQGNQPQHF. In DNA, the CDR3 is TGTGCCAGCATCTCAGGTCAGGGGAATCAGCCCCAGCATTTT.

This clonotype was found many times. This chain connects TRBV20-1 to TRBJ1-5, with TRBD1 identical over 7 bases. Germline-derived CDR1 and CDR2 are DFQATT and SNEGSKA (reference sequence). The V and J ends lost 6 bases and 4 bases, in that order; junction bases with no gene match: 9. This CDR3 region has 14 residues. The CDR3 DNA reads TGCAGTGCCCAGCGGACAGGAGGAAATCAGCCCCAGCATTTT. Protein sequence: CSAQRTGGNQPQHF.

This clonotype was detected many times. The chain combines TRBV30 with TRBJ2-5, with D possibly being TRBD2 (6 bases). The V and J ends lost 3 bases and 0 bases respectively, with 14 bases between them. This CDR3 is built from 15 residues. Looked up from germline, CDR1 is GTSNPN and CDR2 is SVGIG (reference sequence). DNA of the CDR3: TGTGCCTGGAGCCACCAGGAGGGGTACCAAGAGACCCAGTACTTC. This codes for CAWSHQEGYQETQYF.

With regard to this clonotype: One end of the junction varies from germline; a read error may be responsible. The V gene is TRBV28, the J gene TRBJ1-4; possible D gene TRBD1, 6 bases. The CDR3 runs 16 residues. The germline V gene has CDR1 MDHEN and CDR2 SYDVKM. The DNA for the CDR3 is TGTGCCAGCAGTCGCGATCTGGGACAAGGGATCGGAAAACTGTCTTTT. Protein: CASSRDLGQGIGKLSF.

This rearrangement joins TRBV3-1 to TRBJ2-7; D unresolved. CDR1 is LGHDT, CDR2 YNNKEL, per germline (reference sequence). This CDR3 has 15 amino acids. V was pared by 0 bases and J by 0 bases, with 9 bases between. CDR3 sequence (DNA): TGTGCCAGCAGCCAAGACAGGTTAAGCTCCTACGAGCAGTACTTC. Its translation: CASSQDRLSSYEQYF.

There are a few counts of this clonotype. The J gene is TRBJ2-7, the V gene TRBV6-7; 9 bases agree with TRBD1. TRBV6-7 is known as an ORF, though its function is uncertain. The CDR3 covers 13 residues. J gave up 7 bases and V 8 bases, and 9 bases lay outside the gene matches. The CDR3 DNA reads TGTGCCAGCGGAACAGGGGGCTCCTGGGAGCAGTACTTC. This encodes CASGTGGSWEQYF.

This clonotype was detected many times. The J gene is TRBJ1-1, the V gene TRBV2; D gene unclear. Trimming removed 3 bases at V and 1 base at J, with 6 bases between. The CDR3 sequence is 13 residues long. Per germline, CDR1 SNHLY and CDR2 FYNNEI. The CDR3 DNA follows: TGTGCCAGCAGTGATTCGAGGAACACTGAAGCTTTCTTT. Its protein is CASSDSRNTEAFF.

This clonotype was detected many times. The chain has TRBV27 and TRBJ2-1, with D possibly being TRBD1 (6 bases). This CDR3 contains 13 residues. Between the trimmed V and J ends, which lost 8 bases and 6 bases, there was a span of 14 bases. CDR1 and CDR2 (germline): MNHEY, SMNVEV (reference sequence). The CDR3 loop reads CASPGQFCNEQFF. The CDR3, as DNA: TGTGCCAGCCCCGGACAGTTCTGCAATGAGCAGTTCTTC.